This T cell receptor beta chain was sequenced in a study of blood T cell repertoires in COVID-19. In assigning cohorts, the study relied on participant-reported clinical history. The repertoire was sequenced with immunoSEQ multiplex PCR; TCRdb's copy has only in-frame clones and lacks some. The repertoire holds about 350,000 clones, with about 90% as singletons. With V trimmed by 6 bases and J by 2 bases, 16 bases remained unmatched. The CDR3 runs to 18 residues. The V call is TRBV6-7, the J call TRBJ1-5; 7 bases are shared with TRBD1. TRBV6-7 is an open reading frame whose function is uncertain. Sample: PBMCs or T cells enriched from blood (not recorded which). The source of this sequence is a woman in her thirties who had recovered from COVID-19. CDR3 in DNA: TGTGCCAGCAGCCCCTTAATCCCGACAGGGCGAGGCAATCAGCCCCAGCATTTT. It encodes CASSPLIPTGRGNQPQHF.